The 20 T cell receptor beta chains below were found in one sample sequenced in a study of cytomegalovirus exposure and HLA in healthy donors. In the PCR, 60 Vbeta and 13 Jbeta primers were used. The method was immunoSEQ multiplex PCR; TCRdb's version includes in-frame clones alone and lacks a portion of them. This sample carries more than 200,000 clones, roughly 70% of them seen once, and the ten largest clones take less than 3%. Sequenced sample: PBMCs. These receptors were collected from a man between 40 and 49 years old in good health and CMV-seropositive.

This clone came up a few times. The chain recombines TRBV6-1 with TRBJ1-5; D not resolved. V was clipped by 8 bases and J by 6 bases, with 8 bases between them. The CDR3 totals 11 residues. CDR1 and CDR2 (germline): MNHNS, SASEGT. CDR3 sequence (DNA): TGTGCCAGCGCCGGGATTCAGCCCCAGCATTTT. Its protein is CASAGIQPQHF.

The chain is built from TRBV11-3 and TRBJ2-3, with a weak D call TRBD1 (6 bases). The V end lost 2 bases, the J end lost 4 bases, and 10 bases lay between the germline ends. In germline, CDR1 is SGHNT, CDR2 YENEEA. The CDR3 runs 14 residues. The CDR3 loop is CASSLMKGADTQYF. DNA of the CDR3: TGTGCCAGCAGCTTAATGAAGGGGGCAGATACGCAGTATTTT.

The genes are TRBV28 and TRBJ1-2; D not resolved. Trimming shortened V by 8 bases and J by 11 bases, and 18 bases separated the two germline ends. This CDR3 spans 12 amino acids. Germline assignment: CDR1 MDHEN and CDR2 SYDVKM. CDR3 in amino acids: CASVSAGYSYTF. In nucleotides, the CDR3 is TGTGCCAGCGTTTCAGCGGGGTATTCTTACACCTTC.

Here the CDR3 DNA reads TGTGCCAGCAGTGTTAGCGAGGGGGCGGCTCAGCCCCAGCATTTT. This codes for CASSVSEGAAQPQHF. This chain connects TRBV27 to TRBJ1-5; 7 bases line up with TRBD1. Germline V gene data show CDR1 as MNHEY and CDR2 as SMNVEV (reference sequence). J lost 6 bases, V lost 5 bases, and 10 bases had no gene match. This CDR3 region has 15 residues.

This clone was detected a few times. The V call is TRBV29-1, the J call TRBJ1-1, with 7 bases that match TRBD1. Germline V gene sequence: CDR1 SQVTM, CDR2 ANQGSEA. The CDR3 loop spans 12 amino acids. Trimming cost V 5 bases and J 6 bases; bases outside gene matches: 6. The CDR3 DNA reads TGCAGCGTTTCCGACAGGGAGGCTGAAGCTTTCTTT. It is translated as CSVSDREAEAFF.

V gene TRBV6-5 combines with J gene TRBJ1-1, with D possibly being TRBD1 (5 bases). Germline CDR1 is MNHEY and CDR2 is SVGAGI. CDR3 length: 15 amino acids. V lost 0 bases and J lost 0, with 8 bases in between. The CDR3: CASSYSWTMNTEAFF. The CDR3, as DNA: TGTGCCAGCAGTTACTCGTGGACAATGAACACTGAAGCTTTCTTT.

The V and J genes are TRBV7-2 and TRBJ1-1; D gene unclear. V was shortened by 1 base and J by 1 base, with 7 bases between the two germline ends. The CDR3 is made up of 14 amino acids. Germline CDR1 SGHTA, CDR2 FQGNSA. The CDR3 coding sequence is TGTGCCAGCAGCTTAGTCGGTCCGAACACTGAAGCTTTCTTT. It specifies CASSLVGPNTEAFF.

This clone occurred a few times. This chain connects TRBV2 to TRBJ2-1; 13 positions agree with TRBD2. The CDR3 runs to 17 residues. The V segment lost 4 bases and the J segment 0 bases; nucleotides outside the gene matches: 3. Germline CDR1 reads SNHLY; CDR2 reads FYNNEI. The CDR3 is CASSGTSGGSSYNEQFF. The CDR3 nucleotides are TGTGCCAGCAGTGGGACTAGCGGGGGTAGCTCCTACAATGAGCAGTTCTTC.

The chain combines TRBV4-3 with TRBJ2-6; D not certain. The CDR3 spans 16 residues. Per the germline V gene, CDR1 is LGHNA and CDR2 is YSLEER. Trimming removed 0 bases from V and 1 base from J, with 7 bases in between. The CDR3 DNA is TGCGCCAGCAGCCAAGATGCAGCGTCTGGGGCCAACGTCCTGACTTTC. Protein sequence: CASSQDAASGANVLTF.

The rearrangement joins TRBV25-1 to TRBJ1-4; weak D call: TRBD1 (5 bases). The length of the CDR3 is 15 residues. Trimming stripped 1 base from V and 7 bases from J, with 13 bases between. The germline CDR1 and CDR2 sequences are MGHDK and SYGVNS. As DNA, the CDR3 is TGTGCCAGCAGTGAATTGGGGGGGGTTGGTGAAAAACTGTTTTTT. Its translation is CASSELGGVGEKLFF.

CDR3 DNA sequence: TGTGCCAGCAGCCTAGGGGGGACAGGGACCTACGAGCAGTACTTC. It is translated as CASSLGGTGTYEQYF. The V and J genes are TRBV7-2 and TRBJ2-5; TRBD1 agrees at 9 bases. The better agreement between TRBJ2-7 and the DNA end casts doubt on the J call. The CDR3 covers 15 residues. From germline, CDR1 is SGHTA and CDR2 FQGNSA.

The sample holds a few counts of this clone. The chain couples TRBV7-8 to TRBJ2-7; D may be TRBD1 (5 bases). V was clipped by 4 bases and J by 4 bases, with 17 bases between them. In germline, CDR1 is SGHVS, CDR2 FQNEAQ. This CDR3 has 15 amino acids. The DNA of the CDR3 is TGTGCCAGCAGCTCCCCAAGGCAGGGAATTTACGAGCAGTACTTC. Translated: CASSSPRQGIYEQYF.

The rearrangement joins TRBV7-9 to TRBJ2-1, with a tentative D call TRBD1 (6 bases). This CDR3 spans 13 amino acids. Germline V gene lookup returns CDR1 SEHNR and CDR2 FQNEAQ (reference sequence). V was clipped by 5 bases and J by 3 bases, with 8 bases between them. The CDR3 loop is CASSADSYNEQFF. The DNA for the CDR3 is TGTGCCAGCAGCGCGGACAGCTACAATGAGCAGTTCTTC.

The chain carries TRBV9 and TRBJ1-3, with 8 bases lining up with TRBD1. CDR1 and CDR2 (germline): SGDLS, YYNGEE. This CDR3 spans 16 amino acids. Trimming took 4 bases from V and 2 from J; bases not matched to a gene: 8. Written as DNA, the CDR3 is TGTGCCAGCAGCCCCGCAGGGGACAGGCCTGGAAACACCATATATTTT. Residues: CASSPAGDRPGNTIYF.

The chain combines TRBV7-9 with TRBJ2-5, with D perhaps TRBD1 (7 bases). Germline values: CDR1 SEHNR, CDR2 FQNEAQ (reference sequence). The CDR3 is 15 residues long. Trimming stripped 0 bases from V and 3 bases from J, with 11 bases between. This chain's CDR3 is CASSLAQGGEETQYF. CDR3 in DNA: TGTGCCAGCAGCTTAGCGCAGGGGGGAGAAGAGACCCAGTACTTC. Filled out from reference TRBV7-9 and TRBJ2-5, the complete variable domain reads DTGVSQNPRHKITKRGQNVTFRCDPISEHNRLYWYRQTLGQGPEFLTYFQNEAQLEKSRLLSDRFSAERPKGSFSTLEIQRTEQGDSAMYLCASSLAQGGEETQYFGPGTRLLVL.

This clone appeared a few times. The genes are TRBV5-6 and TRBJ2-3, with 8 bases identical to TRBD1. CDR3 length equals 16 residues. The V gene's germline CDR1 is SGHDT and CDR2 YYEEEE. Trimming removed 2 bases from V and 1 base from J; junction bases left unmatched: 6. Here the CDR3 DNA reads TGTGCCAGCAGCTTCGAAGCGACAGGGGGCACAGATACGCAGTATTTT. Protein sequence: CASSFEATGGTDTQYF.

This clone appeared a single time. The sample has other DNA sequences that encode this CDR3 too. The CDR3 loop is CASSQTPGGTQYF. The DNA of the CDR3 is TGTGCCAGCAGTCAGACTCCAGGGGGTACGCAGTATTTT. This rearrangement joins TRBV7-3 to TRBJ2-3, with 7 bases that match TRBD1. CDR3 length: 13 amino acids. Germline CDR1 reads SGHTA; CDR2 reads FQGTGA. V dropped 6 bases and J dropped 8; count of bases not matched to a gene: 8.

This chain joins TRBV28 and TRBJ1-2; 9 nucleotides align to TRBD1. The junction had 6 bases not matched to a gene; V was cut back by 2 bases and J by 5 bases. This CDR3 region has 15 residues. CDR1 and CDR2 from the germline V gene are MDHEN and SYDVKM. CDR3 loop: CASSLPSGQGYGYTF. DNA of the CDR3: TGTGCCAGCAGTTTACCCTCGGGACAGGGATATGGCTACACCTTC.

This clone showed up just a few times. This chain connects TRBV2 to TRBJ2-2; D is unclear. Germline loops: CDR1 SNHLY, CDR2 FYNNEI. V gave up 7 bases and J gave up 1 base, with 10 bases separating them. The CDR3 runs to 14 residues. The CDR3 region has the DNA TGTGCCAGCACTATGTCTGGGAACACCGGGGAGCTGTTTTTT. It yields the protein CASTMSGNTGELFF.

This chain links TRBV5-1 with TRBJ1-2; possibly TRBD1 for D (5 bases). Germline-derived CDR1 and CDR2 are SGHRS and YFSETQ. Deletions cut 0 bases from V and 0 bases from J, with 15 bases between. The CDR3 has 17 residues. CDR3 amino acids: CASSLGAGFLSNYGYTF. In DNA, the CDR3 is TGCGCCAGCAGCTTGGGGGCAGGGTTCCTCTCTAACTATGGCTACACCTTC. The full variable domain, its missing parts supplied by reference TRBV5-1 and TRBJ1-2, is KAGVTQTPRYLIKTRGQQVTLSCSPISGHRSVSWYQQTPGQGLQFLFEYFSETQRNKGNFPGRFSGRQFSNSRSEMNVSTLELGDSALYLCASSLGAGFLSNYGYTFGSGTRLTVV.